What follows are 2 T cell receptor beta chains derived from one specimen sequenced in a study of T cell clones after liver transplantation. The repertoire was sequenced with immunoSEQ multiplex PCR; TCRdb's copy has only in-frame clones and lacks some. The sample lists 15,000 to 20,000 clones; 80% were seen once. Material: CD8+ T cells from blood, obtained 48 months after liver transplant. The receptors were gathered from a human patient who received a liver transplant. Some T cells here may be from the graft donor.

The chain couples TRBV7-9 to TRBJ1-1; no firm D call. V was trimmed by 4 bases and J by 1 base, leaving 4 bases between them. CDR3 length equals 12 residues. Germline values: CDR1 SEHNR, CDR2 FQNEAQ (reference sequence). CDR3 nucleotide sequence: TGTGCCAGCAGCTACACGAACACTGAAGCTTTCTTT. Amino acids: CASSYTNTEAFF.

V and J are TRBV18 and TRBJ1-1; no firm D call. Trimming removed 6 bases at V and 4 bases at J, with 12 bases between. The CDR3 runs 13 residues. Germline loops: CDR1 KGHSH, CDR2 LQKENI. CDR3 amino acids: CASSPTGGTEAFF. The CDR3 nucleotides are TGTGCCAGCTCCCCTACTGGAGGCACTGAAGCTTTCTTT.